The 12 T cell receptor beta chains listed next were all sequenced from one sample in a study of CD8+ T cells in alopecia areata. RNA was isolated and reverse transcribed to cDNA, the sequencing template. TCRdb's table, derived via immunoSEQ multiplex PCR, lists solely in-frame clones and lacks some. The top ten hold over 2% of the sample, which has fewer than 250,000 clones, around two fifths seen once. Treatment meaning: oral pan-JAK inhibitor, 5-10 mg twice daily. Specimen: CD4+ T cells sorted from blood, collected at approximately week 36, from a patient treated with tofacitinib. The receptors shown here come from a human donor with alopecia areata.

This clone has a count of ten or more. This rearrangement joins TRBV29-1 to TRBJ2-1; D not resolved. The germline CDR1 and CDR2 sequences are SQVTM and ANQGSEA. V lost 5 bases and J lost 9, with 8 bases in between. The CDR3 contains 10 residues. CDR3 loop: CSVILLEQFF. For the CDR3, the DNA is TGCAGCGTTATCCTGCTTGAGCAGTTCTTC.

V usage is TRBV6-1 and J usage is TRBJ2-7; D gene unclear. Deletions cut 3 bases from V and 3 bases from J, with 12 bases between. CDR1 and CDR2 (germline): MNHNS, SASEGT. CDR3 size: 14 residues. The CDR3 is CASSEFKGLYEQYF. The CDR3 bases are TGTGCCAGCAGTGAGTTCAAGGGTCTCTACGAGCAGTACTTC.

The chain is built from TRBV5-6 and TRBJ2-3; weak D call: TRBD1 (6 bases). Germline V gives CDR1 SGHDT, CDR2 YYEEEE. The CDR3 length is 14 residues. Trimming pared 4 bases from V and 8 bases from J, leaving 17 bases between. The CDR3 DNA is TGTGCCAGCAGCGGACAACAGGGCCCCGGTACGCAGTATTTT. Its protein product is CASSGQQGPGTQYF.

This clone was picked up a small number of times. This chain uses TRBV29-1 with TRBJ2-3; TRBD2 matches 8 bases. CDR1 and CDR2 (germline): SQVTM, ANQGSEA. CDR3 size: 14 residues. The junction had 8 bases not matched to a gene; V was cut back by 3 bases and J by 6 bases. In DNA, the CDR3 is TGCAGCGTTGACATGGGGACTAGTGCGGATACGCAGTATTTT. This sequence encodes CSVDMGTSADTQYF.

The chain couples TRBV11-2 to TRBJ2-3; 9 nucleotides align to TRBD2. Losses at the gene ends were 5 bases for V and 2 bases for J; bases not matched to a gene: 8. The germline CDR1 and CDR2 sequences are SGHAT and FQNNGV. CDR3 length equals 16 residues. CDR3 sequence (DNA): TGTGCCAGCAGCCTCGGGCTAGCGGGAACCACAGATACGCAGTATTTT. This encodes CASSLGLAGTTDTQYF.

The chain carries TRBV5-1 and TRBJ2-7; 12 positions agree with TRBD2. V lost 0 bases to trimming and J lost 4 bases; unmatched junction nucleotides: 2. CDR1 is SGHRS and CDR2 is YFSETQ in the germline V gene. The CDR3 sequence is 15 residues long. CDR3 DNA: TGCGCCAGCAGCTTGGATGGGACTAGCGGGTACGAGCAGTACTTC. Translated: CASSLDGTSGYEQYF.

This chain uses TRBV5-1 with TRBJ2-3; D uncertain. The CDR3 is 17 amino acids. Trimming pared 3 bases from V and 1 base from J, leaving 18 bases between. Germline V lookup: CDR1 SGHRS, CDR2 YFSETQ. As DNA, the CDR3 is TGCGCCAGCAGCTCGCGTTTGGAGATCGAAGGCACAGATACGCAGTATTTT. Translated, it gives CASSSRLEIEGTDTQYF.

The sample holds one count of this clone. The chain carries TRBV10-3 and TRBJ2-7; D is uncertain. The V end lost 4 bases, the J end lost 5 bases, and 9 bases lay between the germline ends. Per the germline V gene, CDR1 is ENHRY and CDR2 is SYGVKD. The CDR3 is made up of 12 amino acids. The CDR3 nucleotides read TGTGCCATCAGTGGGGATCCGGACGAGCAGTACTTC. This gives the protein CAISGDPDEQYF.

This clone was counted at least ten times. Other DNA variants within this sample encode the same CDR3. V and J are TRBV6-5 and TRBJ2-3, with D unclear. V lost 7 bases to trimming and J lost 0 bases, with 8 bases between them. Germline loops: CDR1 MNHEY, CDR2 SVGAGI. The CDR3 runs 13 residues. The CDR3 loop reads CASTRPSTDTQYF. CDR3 in DNA: TGTGCCAGCACTCGACCCAGCACAGATACGCAGTATTTT.

This clone has just a few counts. The V call is TRBV5-1, the J call TRBJ2-7; D is undetermined. The CDR3 consists of 13 residues. Germline V gives CDR1 SGHRS, CDR2 YFSETQ. Trimming stripped 1 base from V and 2 bases from J, with 7 bases between. The CDR3 bases are TGCGCCAGCAGCTTGAGTCAACCCTACGAGCAGTACTTC. Residues: CASSLSQPYEQYF.

This clone was seen only a few times. The chain links TRBV4-2 to TRBJ2-7, with 9 bases lining up with TRBD2. Germline V gives CDR1 LGHNA, CDR2 YNFKEQ. The trim removed 5 bases at V and 5 bases at J, leaving 10 bases unmatched. The CDR3 spans 15 residues. The CDR3 DNA reads TGTGCCAGCAGCTTTAGCGGGAGCGGGCTCGACGAGCAGTACTTC. Its translation is CASSFSGSGLDEQYF.

The chain recombines TRBV20-1 with TRBJ2-7; D gene unclear. Trimming cost V 0 bases and J 5 bases, with 5 bases left between them. The CDR3 sequence is 11 residues long. The germline V gene encodes CDR1 DFQATT and CDR2 SNEGSKA (reference sequence). CDR3 in amino acids: CSARELDEQYF. The DNA for the CDR3 is TGCAGTGCTAGAGAATTGGACGAGCAGTACTTC.